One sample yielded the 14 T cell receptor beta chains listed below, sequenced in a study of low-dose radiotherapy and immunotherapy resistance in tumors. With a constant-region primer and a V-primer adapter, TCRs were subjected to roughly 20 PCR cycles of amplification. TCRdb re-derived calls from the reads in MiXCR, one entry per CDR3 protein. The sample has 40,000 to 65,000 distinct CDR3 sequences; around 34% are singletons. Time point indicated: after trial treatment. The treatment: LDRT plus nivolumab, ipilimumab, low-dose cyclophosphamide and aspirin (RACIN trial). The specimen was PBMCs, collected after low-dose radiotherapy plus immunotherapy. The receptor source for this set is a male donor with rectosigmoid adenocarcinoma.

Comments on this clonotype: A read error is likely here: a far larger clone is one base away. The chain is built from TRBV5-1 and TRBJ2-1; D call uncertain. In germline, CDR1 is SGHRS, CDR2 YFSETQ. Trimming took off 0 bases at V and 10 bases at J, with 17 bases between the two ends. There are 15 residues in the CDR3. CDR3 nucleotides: TGCGCCAGCAGCTTGGTCTCGGGTAGCTCCTACGAGCAGTTCTTC. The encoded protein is CASSLVSGSSYEQFF.

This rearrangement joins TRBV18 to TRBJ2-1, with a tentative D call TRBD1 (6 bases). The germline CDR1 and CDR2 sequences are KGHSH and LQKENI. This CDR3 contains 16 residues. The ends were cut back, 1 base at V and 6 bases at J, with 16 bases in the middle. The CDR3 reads CASSPRTGQKGNEQFF. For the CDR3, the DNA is TGTGCCAGCTCACCACGTACAGGGCAGAAGGGCAATGAGCAGTTCTTC.

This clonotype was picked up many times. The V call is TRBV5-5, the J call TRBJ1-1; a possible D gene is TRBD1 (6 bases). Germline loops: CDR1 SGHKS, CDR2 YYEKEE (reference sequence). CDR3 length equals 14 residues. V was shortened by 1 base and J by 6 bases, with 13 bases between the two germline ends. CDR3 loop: CASSLLQGSPEAFF. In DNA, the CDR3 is TGTGCCAGCAGCTTGCTCCAGGGGAGCCCTGAAGCTTTCTTT.

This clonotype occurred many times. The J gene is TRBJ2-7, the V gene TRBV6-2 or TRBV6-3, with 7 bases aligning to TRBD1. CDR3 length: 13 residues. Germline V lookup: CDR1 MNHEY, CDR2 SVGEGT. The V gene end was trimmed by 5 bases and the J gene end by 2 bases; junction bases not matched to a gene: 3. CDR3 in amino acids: CASSPDRTYEQYF. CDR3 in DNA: TGTGCCAGCAGTCCGGACAGGACCTACGAGCAGTACTTC.

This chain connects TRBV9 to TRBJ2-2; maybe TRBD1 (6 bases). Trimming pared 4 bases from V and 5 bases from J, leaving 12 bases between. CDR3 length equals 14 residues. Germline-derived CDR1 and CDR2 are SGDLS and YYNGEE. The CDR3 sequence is CASSPQGHTGELFF. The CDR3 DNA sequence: TGTGCCAGCAGCCCCCAGGGGCATACCGGGGAGCTGTTTTTT.

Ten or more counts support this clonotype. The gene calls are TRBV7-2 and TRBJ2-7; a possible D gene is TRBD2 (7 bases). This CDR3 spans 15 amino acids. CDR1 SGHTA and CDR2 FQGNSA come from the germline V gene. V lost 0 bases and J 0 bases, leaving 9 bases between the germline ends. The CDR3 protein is CASSLARGRSYEQYF. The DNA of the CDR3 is TGTGCCAGCAGCTTAGCGCGGGGGCGCTCCTACGAGCAGTACTTC.

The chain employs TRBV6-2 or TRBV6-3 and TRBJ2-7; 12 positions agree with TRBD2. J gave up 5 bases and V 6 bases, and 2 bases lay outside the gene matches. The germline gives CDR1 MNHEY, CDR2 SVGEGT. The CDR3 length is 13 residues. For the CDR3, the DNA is TGTGCCAGCAGGACTAGCGGGAGAAACGAGCAGTACTTC. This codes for CASRTSGRNEQYF.

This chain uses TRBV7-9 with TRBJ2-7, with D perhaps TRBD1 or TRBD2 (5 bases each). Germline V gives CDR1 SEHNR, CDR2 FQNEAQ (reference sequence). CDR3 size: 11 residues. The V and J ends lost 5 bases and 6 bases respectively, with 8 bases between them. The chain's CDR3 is CASSPGAEQYF. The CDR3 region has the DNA TGTGCCAGCAGCCCCGGGGCCGAGCAGTACTTC.

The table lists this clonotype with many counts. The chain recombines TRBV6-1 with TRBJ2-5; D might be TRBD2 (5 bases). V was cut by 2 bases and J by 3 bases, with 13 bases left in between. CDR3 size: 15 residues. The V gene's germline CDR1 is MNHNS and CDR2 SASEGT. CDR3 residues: CASSETPSGEETQYF. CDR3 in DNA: TGTGCCAGCAGTGAAACCCCGTCCGGGGAAGAGACCCAGTACTTC.

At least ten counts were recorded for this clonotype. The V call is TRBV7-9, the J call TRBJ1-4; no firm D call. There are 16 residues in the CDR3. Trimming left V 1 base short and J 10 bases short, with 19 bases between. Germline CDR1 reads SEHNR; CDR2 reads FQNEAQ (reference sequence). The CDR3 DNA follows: TGTGCCAGCAGCTTAGGACATGACGCGGCCCGTGGAAAACTGTTTTTT. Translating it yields CASSLGHDAARGKLFF.

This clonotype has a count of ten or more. The CDR3 DNA sequence: TGTGCCAGCAGTTACTCCCAAGGGGGTTACGAGCAGTACTTC. It codes for CASSYSQGGYEQYF. This chain joins TRBV6-2 or TRBV6-3 and TRBJ2-7; D is perhaps TRBD1 (6 bases). Per germline, CDR1 MNHEY and CDR2 SVGEGT. The CDR3 loop spans 14 amino acids. The V gene lost 0 bases and the J gene lost 4 bases, with 10 bases spanning the gap.

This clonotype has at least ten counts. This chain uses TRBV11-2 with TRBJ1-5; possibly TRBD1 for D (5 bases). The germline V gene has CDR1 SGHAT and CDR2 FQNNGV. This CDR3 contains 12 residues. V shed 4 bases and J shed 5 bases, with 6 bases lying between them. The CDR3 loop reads CASSSGDQPQHF. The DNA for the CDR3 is TGTGCCAGCAGCTCGGGGGATCAGCCCCAGCATTTT.

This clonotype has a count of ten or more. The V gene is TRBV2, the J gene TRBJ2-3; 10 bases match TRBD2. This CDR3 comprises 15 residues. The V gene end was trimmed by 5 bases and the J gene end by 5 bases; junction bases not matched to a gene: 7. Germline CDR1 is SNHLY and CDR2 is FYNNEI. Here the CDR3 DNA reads TGTGCCAGCAGTTTAAGCGGGGGGGCTCGAGATACGCAGTATTTT. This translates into CASSLSGGARDTQYF.

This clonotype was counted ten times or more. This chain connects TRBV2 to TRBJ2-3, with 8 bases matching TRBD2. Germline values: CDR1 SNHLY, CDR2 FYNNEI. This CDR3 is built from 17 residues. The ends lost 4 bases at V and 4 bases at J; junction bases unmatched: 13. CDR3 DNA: TGTGCCAGCAGTGCAGGAGGGCCGGGGACTAGGGCAGATACGCAGTATTTT. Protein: CASSAGGPGTRADTQYF.